This T cell receptor beta chain appears in the sequencing data of a study of tumor and adjacent non-tumor tissue in lung cancer. Background on the study: Patients were aged about 30 to 80, nine to eleven men and about 5 women, stage I to III. Each sample yielded 4 million to 4.5 million productive TCRbeta reads on average. General study results and limits: Compared with tumor, normal lung showed significantly lower TCR diversity.

TCRbeta libraries were built with three rounds of nested PCR, modified from ARM-PCR. MiXCR, applied by TCRdb to the multiplex PCR reads, yields one record per CDR3 protein. Among 85,000 or so distinct CDR3 sequences listed, under 80% were seen once. RNA was extracted from bulk tissue without any cell sorting. This non-tumor lung sample came from over 3 cm beyond the tumor edge. Between August and November 2014, newly diagnosed, chemotherapy-naive lung cancer patients underwent thoracic surgery in China. CDR1 is WSHSY, CDR2 SAAADI, per germline. The CDR3 is made up of 13 amino acids. About this clonotype: Its cognate antigen is unknown. At one end the junction does not follow the germline gene, possibly because of a read error.

Sequencing input: distant non-tumor lung tissue. This TCR derives from a woman aged 45-65 years with non-small cell lung cancer. The chain has TRBV10-2 and TRBJ2-3; D gene uncertain. The CDR3 sequence: CASSEQSTDTQYF. The CDR3 DNA follows: TGCGCCAGCAGTGAACAGAGCACAGATACGCAATATTTT.